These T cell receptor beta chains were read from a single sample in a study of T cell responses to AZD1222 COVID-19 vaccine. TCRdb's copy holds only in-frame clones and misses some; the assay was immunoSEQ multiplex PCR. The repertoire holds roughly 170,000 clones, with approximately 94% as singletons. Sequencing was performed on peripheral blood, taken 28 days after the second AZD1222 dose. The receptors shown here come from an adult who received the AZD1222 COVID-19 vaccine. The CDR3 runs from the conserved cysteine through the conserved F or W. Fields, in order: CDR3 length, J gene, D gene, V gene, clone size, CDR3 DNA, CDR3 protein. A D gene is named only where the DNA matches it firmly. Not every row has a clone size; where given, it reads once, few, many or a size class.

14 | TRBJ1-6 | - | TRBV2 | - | TGTGCCAGCAGTGGTTTCTACAATAGGTCACCCCTCCACTTT | CASSGFYNRSPLHF
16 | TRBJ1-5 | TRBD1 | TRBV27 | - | TGTGCCAGCAGTACCAGGGACAGGGGATTTGGACAGCCCCAGCATTTT | CASSTRDRGFGQPQHF
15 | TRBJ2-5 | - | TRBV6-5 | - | TGTGCCAGCCAACAGCACACAGTGTACCAAGAGACCCAGTACTTC | CASQQHTVYQETQYF
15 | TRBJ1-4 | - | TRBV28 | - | TGTGCCAGCAGCCTACAAAGTACAGGGAATGAAAAACTGTTTTTT | CASSLQSTGNEKLFF
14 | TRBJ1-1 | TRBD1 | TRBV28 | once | TGTGCCAGCACCAAGACAGGGAGGTGGACTGAAGCTTTCTTT | CASTKTGRWTEAFF
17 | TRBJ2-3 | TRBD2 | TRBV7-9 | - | TGTGCCAGCACGGAGCGGGGGGGCGTAGGGTCGGTTGGTACGCAGTATTTT | CASTERGGVGSVGTQYF
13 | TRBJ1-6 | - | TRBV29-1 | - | TGCAGCGTTGGTGCGGCGCGGGATTCACCCCTCCACTTT | CSVGAARDSPLHF
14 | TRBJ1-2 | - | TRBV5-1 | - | TGCGCCAGCAGCCTAGGGCCAGCCAACTATGGCTACACCTTC | CASSLGPANYGYTF
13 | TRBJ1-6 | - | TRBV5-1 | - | TGCGCCAGCAGCTTGGAACGTAATTCACCCCTCCACTTT | CASSLERNSPLHF
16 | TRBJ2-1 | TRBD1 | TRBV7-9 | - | TGTGCCAGCAGCCCTGGGTCCGGACAGGGGTGGGCTGAGCAGTTCTTC | CASSPGSGQGWAEQFF
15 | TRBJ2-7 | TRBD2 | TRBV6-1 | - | TGTGCCAGCAGTGAGGATAGCGGGAGCAACTACGAGCAGTACTTC | CASSEDSGSNYEQYF
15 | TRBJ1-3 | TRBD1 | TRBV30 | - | TGTGCCTGGAGTCAAACAGGGGTAACCGGAAACACCATATATTTT | CAWSQTGVTGNTIYF
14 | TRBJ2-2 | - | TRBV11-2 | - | TGTGCCAGCAGCTTAGATCATGGAGGCGGGGAGCTGTTTTTT | CASSLDHGGGELFF
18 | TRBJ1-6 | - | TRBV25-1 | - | TGTGCCAGCAGTGGCCGGGACATGCGTAGCTCCTATAATTCACCCCTCCACTTT | CASSGRDMRSSYNSPLHF
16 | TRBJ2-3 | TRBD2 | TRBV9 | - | TGTGCCAGCAGCGTAGACGGGAGGGCTAGCACAGATACGCAGTATTTT | CASSVDGRASTDTQYF
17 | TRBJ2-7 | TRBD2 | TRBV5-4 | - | TGTGCCAGCAGCCCGCGTAAGGCGGCTAGCGGGGACTACGAGCAGTACTTC | CASSPRKAASGDYEQYF
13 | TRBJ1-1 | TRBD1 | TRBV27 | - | TGTGCCAGCAGGACCAGGGGGGGCACTGAAGCTTTCTTT | CASRTRGGTEAFF
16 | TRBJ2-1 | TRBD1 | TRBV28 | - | TGTGCCAGCAGACGGGACAGCCGACCATCCTACAATGAGCAGTTCTTC | CASRRDSRPSYNEQFF
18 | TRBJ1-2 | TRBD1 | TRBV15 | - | TGTGCCACCAGCACGACCTCGGGACAGGGGGGGCCTAACTATGGCTACACCTTC | CATSTTSGQGGPNYGYTF
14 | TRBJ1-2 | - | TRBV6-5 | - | TGTGCCAGCAGTTTCACATCAGGGAACTATGGCTACACCTTC | CASSFTSGNYGYTF
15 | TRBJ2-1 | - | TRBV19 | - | TGTGCCAGTAGTAGAGACGCCAGCTCCTACAATGAGCAGTTCTTC | CASSRDASSYNEQFF
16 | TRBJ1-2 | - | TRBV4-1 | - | TGCGCCAGCAGCCAAGAGGGATCGGGGCCTAACTATGGCTACACCTTC | CASSQEGSGPNYGYTF
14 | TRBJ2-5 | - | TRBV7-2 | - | TGTGCCAGCAGCAGCATCGGCAGGGGAGAGACCCAGTACTTC | CASSSIGRGETQYF
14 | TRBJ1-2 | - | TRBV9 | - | TGTGCCAGCAGCGTAGGCACAGAGGGCTATGGCTACACCTTC | CASSVGTEGYGYTF
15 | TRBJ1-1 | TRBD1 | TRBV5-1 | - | TGCGCCAGCAGCTTGGCCGGGACAGGGTTTTCTGAAGCTTTCTTT | CASSLAGTGFSEAFF
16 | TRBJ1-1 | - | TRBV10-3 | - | TGTGCCATCAGTGACCCGACGCTGGGGGGAAATACTGAAGCTTTCTTT | CAISDPTLGGNTEAFF
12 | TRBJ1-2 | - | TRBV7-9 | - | TGTGCCAGCAGCTTAGCCAGGGAGGGCTACACCTTC | CASSLAREGYTF
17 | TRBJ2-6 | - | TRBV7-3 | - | TGTGCCAGCAGCTTAACCCCGATAGGAGCTGGGGCCAACGTCCTGACTTTC | CASSLTPIGAGANVLTF
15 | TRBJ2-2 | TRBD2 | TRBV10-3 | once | TGTGCCATCAGGGGACTAGCGGGAGAAGCCGGGGAGCTGTTTTTT | CAIRGLAGEAGELFF
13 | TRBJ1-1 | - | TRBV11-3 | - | TGTGCCAGCAGTAGCCGAGGGGACACTGAAGCTTTCTTT | CASSSRGDTEAFF
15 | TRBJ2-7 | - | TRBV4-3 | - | TGCGCCAGCAGCCAAGACCGGGACCTCTCCTACGAGCAGTACTTC | CASSQDRDLSYEQYF
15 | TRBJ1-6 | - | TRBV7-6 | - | TGTGCCAGCAGCTTAAGCCGCGGCGTGGATTCACCCCTCCACTTT | CASSLSRGVDSPLHF
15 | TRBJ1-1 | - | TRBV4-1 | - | TGCGCCAGCAGCCAAGCGAGTCTTATGAACACTGAAGCTTTCTTT | CASSQASLMNTEAFF
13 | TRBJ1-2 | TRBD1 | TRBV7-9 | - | TGTGCCAGCAGCTTAGCAACAGGGGTTGGCTACACCTTC | CASSLATGVGYTF
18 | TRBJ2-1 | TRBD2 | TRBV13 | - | TGTGCCAGCAGCCCTCCCGGCGGGAGGTATATAGGTAGCAATGAGCAGTTCTTC | CASSPPGGRYIGSNEQFF
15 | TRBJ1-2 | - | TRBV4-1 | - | TGCGCCAGCAGCCAAGATCGGGGACCGATCTATGGCTACACCTTC | CASSQDRGPIYGYTF
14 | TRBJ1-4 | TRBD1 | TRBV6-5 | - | TGTGCCAGCAGTACAGGGGGCGCCGGTGAAAAACTGTTTTTT | CASSTGGAGEKLFF
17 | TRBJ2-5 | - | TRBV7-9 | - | TGTGCCAGCAGCCAGGGACTCCAAGGGGGCTTCCAAGAGACCCAGTACTTC | CASSQGLQGGFQETQYF
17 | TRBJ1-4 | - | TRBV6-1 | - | TGTGCCAGCAGTGACCTTCTGATGCGGACGATTATGGAAAAACTGTTTTTT | CASSDLLMRTIMEKLFF
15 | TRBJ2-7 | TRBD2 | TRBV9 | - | TGTGCCAGCAGCGTACTTCCTAGCGGGGGCTCAGGAAAGTACTTC | CASSVLPSGGSGKYF
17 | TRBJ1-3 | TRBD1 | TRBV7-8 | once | TGTGCCAGCAGCTTAGGAGCCAGGGGGAGAGGTGGAAACACCATATATTTT | CASSLGARGRGGNTIYF
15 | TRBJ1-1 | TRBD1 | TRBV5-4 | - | TGTGCCAGCAGCATCACAGGGACAGTGAACACTGAAGCTTTCTTT | CASSITGTVNTEAFF
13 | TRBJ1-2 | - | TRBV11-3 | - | TGTGCCAGCAGCTTACAGCAAAACTATGGCTACACCTTC | CASSLQQNYGYTF
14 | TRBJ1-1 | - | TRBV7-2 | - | TGTGCCAGCAGCTTACAGGGGCAGAACACTGAAGCTTTCTTT | CASSLQGQNTEAFF
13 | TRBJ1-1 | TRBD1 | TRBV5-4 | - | TGTGCCAGCAGCACGATGACAGGGTATGAAGCTTTCTTT | CASSTMTGYEAFF
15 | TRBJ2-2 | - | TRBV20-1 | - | TGCAGTGCTAGTAGTGTATACACGCTAACCGGGGAGCTGTTTTTT | CSASSVYTLTGELFF
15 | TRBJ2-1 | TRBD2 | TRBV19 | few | TGTGCCAGTAGTATACAAGCTAGCGGGGTGAATGAGCAGTTCTTC | CASSIQASGVNEQFF
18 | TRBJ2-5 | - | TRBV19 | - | TGTGCCAGTAGTATAGATCTGATGAGGGGCGCGGGTCAAGAGACCCAGTACTTC | CASSIDLMRGAGQETQYF
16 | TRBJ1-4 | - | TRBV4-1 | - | TGCGCCAGCAGCCAAGGAAAACAGTCTTGGGGTGAAAAACTGTTTTTT | CASSQGKQSWGEKLFF
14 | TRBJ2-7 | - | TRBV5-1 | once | TGCGCCAGCAGCAAAGACGACGAGCTAAACGAGCAGTACTTC | CASSKDDELNEQYF
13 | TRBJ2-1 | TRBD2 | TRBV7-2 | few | TGTGCCAGCAGCTTACCATCAGCGGGAGTCATGTTCTTC | CASSLPSAGVMFF